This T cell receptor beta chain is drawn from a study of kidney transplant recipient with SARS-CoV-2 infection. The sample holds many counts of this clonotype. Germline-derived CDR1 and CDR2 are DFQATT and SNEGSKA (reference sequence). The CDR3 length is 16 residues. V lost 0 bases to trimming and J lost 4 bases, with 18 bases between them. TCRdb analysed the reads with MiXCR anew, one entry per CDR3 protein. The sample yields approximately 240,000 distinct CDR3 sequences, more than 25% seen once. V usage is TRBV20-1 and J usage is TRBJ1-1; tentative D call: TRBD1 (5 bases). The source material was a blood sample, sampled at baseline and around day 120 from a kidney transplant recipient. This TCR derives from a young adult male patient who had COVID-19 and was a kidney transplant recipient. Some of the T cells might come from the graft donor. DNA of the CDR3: TGCAGTGCTAGAGATATGTTTGGGGCTGCGTCCACTGAAGCTTTCTTT. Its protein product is CSARDMFGAASTEAFF.